The clone carrying this TCR beta chain was observed a handful of times. The antigen is unknown. The data are from a study of T cells in Graves' hyperthyroidism and ophthalmopathy. General observations from the study: Blood also showed most of the thyroid clonotypes that were expanded above 0.001. Stable hyperthyroidism was told apart from ophthalmopathy by a model built on 13 V-J features.

V was pared by 4 bases and J by 4 bases, with 17 bases between. The CDR3 runs to 15 residues. Germline CDR1 reads SGHKS; CDR2 reads YYEKEE (reference sequence). Researchers amplified the TCR beta CDR3 regions from RNA transcripts. Primed by the HTBI set, a first-round RT-PCR was run on the TCR CDR3. TCRdb independently ran MiXCR on the multiplex PCR reads; one entry per CDR3 protein. Among fewer than 300,000 distinct CDR3 sequences listed, nearly 15% were seen once. Lactation, pregnancy, other autoimmune disease or uncontrolled infection excluded patients. The receptor was isolated from a woman in her forties or fifties with Graves' hyperthyroidism that later progressed to Graves' ophthalmopathy. The genes are TRBV5-5 and TRBJ1-2, with D possibly TRBD1 on 6 matching bases. Specimen: blood. The CDR3 region is CASSPGAGQLYGYTF. The CDR3 nucleotides read TGTGCCAGCAGCCCGGGGGCGGGGCAGCTCTATGGCTACACCTTC.